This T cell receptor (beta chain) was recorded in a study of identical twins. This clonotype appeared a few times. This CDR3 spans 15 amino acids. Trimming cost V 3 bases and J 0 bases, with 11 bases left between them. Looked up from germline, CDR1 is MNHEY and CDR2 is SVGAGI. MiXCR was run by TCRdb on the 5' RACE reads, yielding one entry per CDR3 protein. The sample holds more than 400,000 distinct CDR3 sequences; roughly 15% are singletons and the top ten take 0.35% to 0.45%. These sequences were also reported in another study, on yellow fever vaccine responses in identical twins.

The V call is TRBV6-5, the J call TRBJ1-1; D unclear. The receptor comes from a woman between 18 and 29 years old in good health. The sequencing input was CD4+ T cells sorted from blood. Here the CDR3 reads CASSYSLPMNTEAFF. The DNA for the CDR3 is TGTGCCAGCAGTTATTCCCTGCCTATGAACACTGAAGCTTTCTTT.